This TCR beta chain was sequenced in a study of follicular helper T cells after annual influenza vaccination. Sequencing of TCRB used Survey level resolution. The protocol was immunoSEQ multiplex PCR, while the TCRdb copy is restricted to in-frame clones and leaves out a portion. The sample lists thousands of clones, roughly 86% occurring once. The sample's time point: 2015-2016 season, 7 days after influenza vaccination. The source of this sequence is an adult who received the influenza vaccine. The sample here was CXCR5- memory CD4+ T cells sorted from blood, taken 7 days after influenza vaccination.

The CDR3 coding sequence is TGTGCCAGCACCGTCCCCAGGACAGAAGCCTCTGGGGCCAACGTCCTGACTTTC. Residues: CASTVPRTEASGANVLTF. The V call is TRBV21-1, the J call TRBJ2-6; the table's D call of TRBD1 was not tested on the DNA. TRBV21-1 is a recognized pseudogene. The CDR3 extends over 18 amino acids.